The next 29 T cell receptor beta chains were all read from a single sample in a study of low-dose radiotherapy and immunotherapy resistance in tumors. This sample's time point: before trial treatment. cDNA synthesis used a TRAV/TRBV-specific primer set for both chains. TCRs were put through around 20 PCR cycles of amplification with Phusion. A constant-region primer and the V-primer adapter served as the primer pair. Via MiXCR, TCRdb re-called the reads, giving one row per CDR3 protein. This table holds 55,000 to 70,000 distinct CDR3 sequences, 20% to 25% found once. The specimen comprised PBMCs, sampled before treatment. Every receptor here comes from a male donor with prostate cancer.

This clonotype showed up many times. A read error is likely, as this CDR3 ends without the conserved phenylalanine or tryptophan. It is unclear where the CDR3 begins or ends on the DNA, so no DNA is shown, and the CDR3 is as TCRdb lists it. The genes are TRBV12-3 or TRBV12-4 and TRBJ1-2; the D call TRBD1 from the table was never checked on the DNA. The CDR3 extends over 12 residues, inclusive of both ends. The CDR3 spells CASSNYRQGVGI.

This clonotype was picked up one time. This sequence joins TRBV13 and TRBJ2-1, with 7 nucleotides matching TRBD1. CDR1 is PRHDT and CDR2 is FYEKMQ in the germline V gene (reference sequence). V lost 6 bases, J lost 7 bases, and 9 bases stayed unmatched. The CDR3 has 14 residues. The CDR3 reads CASSEMQGVNEQFF. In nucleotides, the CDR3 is TGTGCCAGCAGTGAAATGCAGGGGGTGAATGAGCAGTTCTTC.

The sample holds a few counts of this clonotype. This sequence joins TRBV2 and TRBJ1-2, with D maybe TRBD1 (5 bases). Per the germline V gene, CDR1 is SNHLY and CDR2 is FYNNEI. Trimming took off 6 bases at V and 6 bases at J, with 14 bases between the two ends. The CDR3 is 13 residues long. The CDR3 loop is CASRPGTGHGYTF. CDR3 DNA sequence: TGTGCCAGCAGACCCGGGACTGGCCATGGCTACACCTTC.

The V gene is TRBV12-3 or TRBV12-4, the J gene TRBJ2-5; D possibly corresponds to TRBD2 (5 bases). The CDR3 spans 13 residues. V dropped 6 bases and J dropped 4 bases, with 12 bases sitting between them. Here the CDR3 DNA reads TGTGCCAGCAGCCAGCGGTCTCGAGAGACCCAGTACTTC. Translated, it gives CASSQRSRETQYF.

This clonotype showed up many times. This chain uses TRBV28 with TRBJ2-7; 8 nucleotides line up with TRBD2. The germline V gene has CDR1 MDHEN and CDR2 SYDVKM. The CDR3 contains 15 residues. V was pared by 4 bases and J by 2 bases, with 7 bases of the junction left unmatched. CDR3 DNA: TGTGCCAGCAGTTCCCCGAGCGGGAGTACCTACGAGCAGTACTTC. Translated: CASSSPSGSTYEQYF.

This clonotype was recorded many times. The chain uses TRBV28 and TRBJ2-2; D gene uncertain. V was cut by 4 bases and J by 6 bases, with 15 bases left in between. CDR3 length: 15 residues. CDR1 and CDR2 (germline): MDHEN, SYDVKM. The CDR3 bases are TGTGCCAGCAGTTCGCGGAGTTCAAGCCCCGGGGAGCTGTTTTTT. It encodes CASSSRSSSPGELFF.

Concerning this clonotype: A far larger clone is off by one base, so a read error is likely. The CDR3 here is CSARDPSSCNEQFF. The DNA for the CDR3 is TGCAGTGCTAGAGATCCGAGCTCCTGCAATGAGCAGTTCTTC. V gene TRBV20-1 combines with J gene TRBJ2-7, with no clear D. The end of the DNA is better explained by TRBJ2-1, so the J call may be wrong. The CDR3 extends over 14 amino acids. Germline-derived CDR1 and CDR2 are DFQATT and SNEGSKA (reference sequence).

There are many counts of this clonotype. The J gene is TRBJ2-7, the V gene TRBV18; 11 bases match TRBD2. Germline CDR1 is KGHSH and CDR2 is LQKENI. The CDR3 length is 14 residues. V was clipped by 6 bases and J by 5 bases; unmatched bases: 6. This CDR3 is CASSTGTSGNEQYF. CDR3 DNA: TGTGCCAGCTCGACCGGGACTAGCGGCAACGAGCAGTACTTC.

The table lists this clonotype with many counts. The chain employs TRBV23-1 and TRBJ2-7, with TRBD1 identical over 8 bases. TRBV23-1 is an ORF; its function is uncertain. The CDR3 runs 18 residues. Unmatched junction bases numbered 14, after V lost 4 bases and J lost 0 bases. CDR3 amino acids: CASSRSKRTGTSSYEQYF. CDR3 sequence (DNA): TGCGCCAGCAGTCGTAGTAAAAGGACAGGGACAAGCTCCTACGAGCAGTACTTC.

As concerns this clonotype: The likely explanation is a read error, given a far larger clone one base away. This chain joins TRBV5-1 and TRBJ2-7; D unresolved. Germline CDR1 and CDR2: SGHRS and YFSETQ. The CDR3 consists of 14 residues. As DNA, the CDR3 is TGTGCCAGCAGCCCCCCTGGCCGGGCGGACGAGCAGTACTTC. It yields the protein CASSPPGRADEQYF.

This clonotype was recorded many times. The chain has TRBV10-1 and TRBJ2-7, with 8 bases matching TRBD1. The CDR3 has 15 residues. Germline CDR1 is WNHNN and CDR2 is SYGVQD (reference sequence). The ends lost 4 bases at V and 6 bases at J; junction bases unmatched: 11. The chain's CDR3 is CASSAKQGASGEQYF. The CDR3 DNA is TGCGCCAGCAGTGCGAAGCAGGGGGCAAGTGGCGAGCAGTACTTC.

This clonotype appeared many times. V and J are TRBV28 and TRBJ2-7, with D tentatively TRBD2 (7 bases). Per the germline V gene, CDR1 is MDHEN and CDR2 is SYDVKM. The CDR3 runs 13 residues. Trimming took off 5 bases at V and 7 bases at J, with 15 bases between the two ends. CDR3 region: CASSPWGGREQYF. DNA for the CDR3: TGTGCCAGCAGTCCATGGGGGGGGCGGGAGCAGTACTTC.

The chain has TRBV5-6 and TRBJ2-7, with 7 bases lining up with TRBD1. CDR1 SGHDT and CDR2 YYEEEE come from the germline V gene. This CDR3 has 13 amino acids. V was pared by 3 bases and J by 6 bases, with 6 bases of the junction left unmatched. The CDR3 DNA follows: TGTGCCAGCAGCTCGAACACAGGGGCCGAGCAGTACTTC. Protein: CASSSNTGAEQYF.

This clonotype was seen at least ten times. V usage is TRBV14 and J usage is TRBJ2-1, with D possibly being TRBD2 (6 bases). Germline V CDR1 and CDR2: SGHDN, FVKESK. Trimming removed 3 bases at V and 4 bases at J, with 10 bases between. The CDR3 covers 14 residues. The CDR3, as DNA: TGTGCCAGCAGCCATCAGGACTATTACAATGAGCAGTTCTTC. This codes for CASSHQDYYNEQFF.

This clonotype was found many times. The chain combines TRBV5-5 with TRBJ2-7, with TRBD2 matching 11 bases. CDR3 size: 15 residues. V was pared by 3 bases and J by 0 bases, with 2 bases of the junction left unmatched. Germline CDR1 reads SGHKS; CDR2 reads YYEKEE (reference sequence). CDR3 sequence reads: CASSSGLAVSYEQYF. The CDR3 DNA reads TGTGCCAGCAGCTCGGGACTAGCGGTCTCCTACGAGCAGTACTTC.

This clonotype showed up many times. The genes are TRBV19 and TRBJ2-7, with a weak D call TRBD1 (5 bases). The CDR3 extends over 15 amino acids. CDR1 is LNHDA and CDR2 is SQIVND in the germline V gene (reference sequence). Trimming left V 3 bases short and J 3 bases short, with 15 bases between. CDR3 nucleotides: TGTGCCAGTAGTATCCAAGGGGCGCCGCACTACGAGCAGTACTTC. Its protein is CASSIQGAPHYEQYF. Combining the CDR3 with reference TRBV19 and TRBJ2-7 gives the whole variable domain DGGITQSPKYLFRKEGQNVTLSCEQNLNHDAMYWYRQDPGQGLRLIYYSQIVNDFQKGDIAEGYSVSREKKESFPLTVTSAQKNPTAFYLCASSIQGAPHYEQYFGPGTRLTVT.

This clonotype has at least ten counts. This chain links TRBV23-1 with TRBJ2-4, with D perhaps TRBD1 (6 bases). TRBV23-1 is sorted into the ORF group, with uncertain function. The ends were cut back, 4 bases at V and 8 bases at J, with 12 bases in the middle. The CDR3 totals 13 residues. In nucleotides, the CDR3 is TGCGCCAGCAGTCGCAGGGGTTGGGACATTCAGTACTTC. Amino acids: CASSRRGWDIQYF.

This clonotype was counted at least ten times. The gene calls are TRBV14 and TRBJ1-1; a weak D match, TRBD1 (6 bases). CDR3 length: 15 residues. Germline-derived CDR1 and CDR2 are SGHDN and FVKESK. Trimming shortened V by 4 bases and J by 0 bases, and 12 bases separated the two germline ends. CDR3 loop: CASSLLQGLNTEAFF. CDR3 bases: TGTGCCAGCAGCCTTTTACAGGGCCTGAACACTGAAGCTTTCTTT.

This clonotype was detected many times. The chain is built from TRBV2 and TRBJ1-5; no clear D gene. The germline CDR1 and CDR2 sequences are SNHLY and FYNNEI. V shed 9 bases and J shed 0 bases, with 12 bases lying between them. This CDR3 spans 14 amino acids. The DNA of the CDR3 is TGTGCCAGTGCCCTTGGCCGTAGCAATCAGCCCCAGCATTTT. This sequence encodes CASALGRSNQPQHF.

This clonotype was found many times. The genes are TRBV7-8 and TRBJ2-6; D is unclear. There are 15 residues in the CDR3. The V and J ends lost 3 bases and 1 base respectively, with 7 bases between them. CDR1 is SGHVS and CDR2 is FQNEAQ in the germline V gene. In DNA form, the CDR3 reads TGTGCCAGCAGCTTCTACACGTCTGGGGCCAACGTCCTGACTTTC. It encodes CASSFYTSGANVLTF. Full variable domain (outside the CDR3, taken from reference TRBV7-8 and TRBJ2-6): GAGVSQSPRYKVAKRGQDVALRCDPISGHVSLFWYQQALGQGPEFLTYFQNEAQLDKSGLPSDRFFAERPEGSVSTLKIQRTQQEDSAVYLCASSFYTSGANVLTFGAGSRLTVL.

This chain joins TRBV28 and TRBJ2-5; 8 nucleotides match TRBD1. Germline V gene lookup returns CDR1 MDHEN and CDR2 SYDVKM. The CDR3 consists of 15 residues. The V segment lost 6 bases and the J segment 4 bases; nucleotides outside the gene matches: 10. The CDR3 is CASSPGGRGGETQYF. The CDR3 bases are TGTGCCAGCAGCCCAGGGGGCCGGGGCGGAGAGACCCAGTACTTC.

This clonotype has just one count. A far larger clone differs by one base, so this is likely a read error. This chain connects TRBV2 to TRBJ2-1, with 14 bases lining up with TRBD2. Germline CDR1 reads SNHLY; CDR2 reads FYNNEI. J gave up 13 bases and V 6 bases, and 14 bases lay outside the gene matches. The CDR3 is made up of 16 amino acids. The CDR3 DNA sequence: TGTGCCAGCAGCCACGGGACTAGCGGGAGACAAGAGACCCAGTTCTTC. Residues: CASSHGTSGRQETQFF.

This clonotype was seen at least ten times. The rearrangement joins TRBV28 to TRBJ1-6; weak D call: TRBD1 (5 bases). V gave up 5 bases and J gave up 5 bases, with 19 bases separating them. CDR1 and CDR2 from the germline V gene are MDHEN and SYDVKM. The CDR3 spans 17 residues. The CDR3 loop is CASSTQQGRGDNSPLHF. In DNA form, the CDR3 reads TGTGCCAGCAGTACCCAGCAGGGTAGGGGAGATAATTCACCCCTCCACTTT.

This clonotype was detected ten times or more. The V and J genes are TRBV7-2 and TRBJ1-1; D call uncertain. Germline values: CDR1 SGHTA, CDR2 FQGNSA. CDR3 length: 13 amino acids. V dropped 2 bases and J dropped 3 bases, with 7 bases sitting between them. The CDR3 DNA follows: TGTGCCAGCAGCTTACTCAGACACACTGAAGCTTTCTTT. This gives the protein CASSLLRHTEAFF.

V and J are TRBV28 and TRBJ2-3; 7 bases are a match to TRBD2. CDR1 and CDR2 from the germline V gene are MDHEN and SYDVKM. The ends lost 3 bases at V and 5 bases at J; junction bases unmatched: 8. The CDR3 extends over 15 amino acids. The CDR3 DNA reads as TGTGCCAGCAGTTTCGGCGGGAGAGTCCAAGATACGCAGTATTTT. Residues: CASSFGGRVQDTQYF.

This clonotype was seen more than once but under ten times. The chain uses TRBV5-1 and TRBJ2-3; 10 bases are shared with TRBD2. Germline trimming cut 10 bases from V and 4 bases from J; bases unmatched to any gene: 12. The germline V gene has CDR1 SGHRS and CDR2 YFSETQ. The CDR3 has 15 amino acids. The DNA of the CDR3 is TGCGCCTCCTCCAGCGGGAGGGCCGGAGCAGATACGCAGTATTTT. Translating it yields CASSSGRAGADTQYF.

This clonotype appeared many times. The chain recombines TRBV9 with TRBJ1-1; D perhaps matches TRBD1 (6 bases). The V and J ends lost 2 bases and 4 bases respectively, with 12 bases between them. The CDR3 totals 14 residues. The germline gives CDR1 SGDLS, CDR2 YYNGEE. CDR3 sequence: CASSVTQGSTEAFF. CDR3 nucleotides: TGTGCCAGCAGCGTCACTCAGGGGAGCACTGAAGCTTTCTTT.

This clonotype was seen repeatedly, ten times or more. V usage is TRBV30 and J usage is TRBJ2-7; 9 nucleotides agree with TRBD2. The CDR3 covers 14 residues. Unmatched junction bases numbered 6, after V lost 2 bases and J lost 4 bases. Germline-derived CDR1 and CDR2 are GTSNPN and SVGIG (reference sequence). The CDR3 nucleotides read TGTGCCTGGAGTCGAGCGGGAGGAGGGTACGAGCAGTACTTC. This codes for CAWSRAGGGYEQYF.

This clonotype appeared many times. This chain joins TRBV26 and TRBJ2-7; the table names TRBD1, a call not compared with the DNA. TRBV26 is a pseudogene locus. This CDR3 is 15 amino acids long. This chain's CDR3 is CASTPRDRGEYEQYF. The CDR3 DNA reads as TGTGCCAGCACCCCCCGGGACAGGGGGGAGTACGAGCAGTACTTC.